Described below is a single T cell receptor (beta chain) sequence and its context. This specimen belongs to a study of T cell changes during pregnancy in multiple sclerosis. Sequencing used immunoSEQ multiplex PCR; TCRdb keeps in-frame clones, though not all of them. The table lists under 50,000 clones, roughly 90% of them singletons, with roughly 29% in the top ten. From germline, CDR1 is SGHNT and CDR2 YYREEE (reference sequence). The CDR3 contains 16 residues. V lost 0 bases and J 8 bases, leaving 20 bases between the germline ends. The sequence derives from a female donor with multiple sclerosis, enrolled in a pregnancy study. Sequencing was performed on CD8+ T cells from peripheral blood mononuclear cells, taken before pregnancy. This chain uses TRBV5-4 with TRBJ1-2; a weak D match, TRBD1 (6 bases). In DNA, the CDR3 is TGTGCCAGCAGCTTGGATCGAGAGGTAGGGGGATTCGGCTACACCTTC. Protein: CASSLDREVGGFGYTF. The whole variable domain, remainder taken from reference TRBV5-4 and TRBJ1-2, is ETGVTQSPTHLIKTRGQQVTLRCSSQSGHNTVSWYQQALGQGPQFIFQYYREEENGRGNFPPRFSGLQFPNYSSELNVNALELDDSALYLCASSLDREVGGFGYTFGSGTRLTVV.